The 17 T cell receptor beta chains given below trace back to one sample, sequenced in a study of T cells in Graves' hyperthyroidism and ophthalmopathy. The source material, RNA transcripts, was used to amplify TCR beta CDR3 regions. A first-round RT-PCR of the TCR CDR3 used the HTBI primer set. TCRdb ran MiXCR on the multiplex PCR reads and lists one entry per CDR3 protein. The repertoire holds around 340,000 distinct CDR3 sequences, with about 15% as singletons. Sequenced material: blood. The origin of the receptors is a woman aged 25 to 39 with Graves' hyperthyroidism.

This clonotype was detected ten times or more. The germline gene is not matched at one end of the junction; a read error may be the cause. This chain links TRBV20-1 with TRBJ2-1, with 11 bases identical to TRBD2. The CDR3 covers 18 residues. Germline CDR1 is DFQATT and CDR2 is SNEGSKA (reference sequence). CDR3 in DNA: TGCAGTGCCAGAGTCGGGACTAGCGGTTTCAGGTCCTACAATGAGCAGTTCTTC. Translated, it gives CSARVGTSGFRSYNEQFF.

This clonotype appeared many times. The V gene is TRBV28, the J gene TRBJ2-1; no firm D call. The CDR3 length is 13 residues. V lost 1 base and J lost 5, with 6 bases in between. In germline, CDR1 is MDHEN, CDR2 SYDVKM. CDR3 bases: TGTGCCAGCAGTTTATCAAGTGACAATGAGCAGTTCTTC. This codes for CASSLSSDNEQFF. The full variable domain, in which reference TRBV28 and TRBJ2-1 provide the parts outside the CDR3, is DVKVTQSSRYLVKRTGEKVFLECVQDMDHENMFWYRQDPGLGLRLIYFSYDVKMKEKGDIPEGYSVSREKKERFSLILESASTNQTSMYLCASSLSSDNEQFFGPGTRLTVL.

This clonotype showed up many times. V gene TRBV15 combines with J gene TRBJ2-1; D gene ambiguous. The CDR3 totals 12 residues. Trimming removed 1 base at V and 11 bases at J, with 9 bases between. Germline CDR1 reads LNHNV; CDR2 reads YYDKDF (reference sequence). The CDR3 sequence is CATSRVGLKQFF. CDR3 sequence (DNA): TGTGCCACCAGCAGAGTTGGCCTAAAGCAGTTCTTC.

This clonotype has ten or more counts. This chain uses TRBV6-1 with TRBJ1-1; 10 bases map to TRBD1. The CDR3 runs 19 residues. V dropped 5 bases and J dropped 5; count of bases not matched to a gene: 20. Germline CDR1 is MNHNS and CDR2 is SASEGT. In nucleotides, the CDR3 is TGTGCCAGCAGTTCCCACCACGGGACAGGGGCATTTTTGGGAACTGAAGCTTTCTTT. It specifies CASSSHHGTGAFLGTEAFF.

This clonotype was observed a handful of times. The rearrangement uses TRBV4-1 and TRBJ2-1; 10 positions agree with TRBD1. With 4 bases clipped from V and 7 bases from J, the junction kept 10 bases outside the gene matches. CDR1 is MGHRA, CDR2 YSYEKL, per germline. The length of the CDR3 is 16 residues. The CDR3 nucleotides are TGCGCCAGCAGCCCAGCACGGGACAGGGGTTCAAATGAGCAGTTCTTC. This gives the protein CASSPARDRGSNEQFF.

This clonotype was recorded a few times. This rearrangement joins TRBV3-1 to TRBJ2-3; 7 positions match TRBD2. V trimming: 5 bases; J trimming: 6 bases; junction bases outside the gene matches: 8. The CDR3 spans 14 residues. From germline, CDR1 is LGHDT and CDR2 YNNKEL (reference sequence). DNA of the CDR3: TGTGCCAGCAGCACTCGACTAGCAGCCGATACGCAGTATTTT. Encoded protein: CASSTRLAADTQYF.

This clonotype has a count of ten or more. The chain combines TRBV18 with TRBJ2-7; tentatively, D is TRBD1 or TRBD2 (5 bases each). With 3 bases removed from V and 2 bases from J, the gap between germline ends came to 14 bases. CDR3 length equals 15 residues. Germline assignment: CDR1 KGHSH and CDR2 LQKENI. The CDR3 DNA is TGTGCCAGCTCACCCAACCAACGGGGACCCTACGAGCAGTACTTC. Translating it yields CASSPNQRGPYEQYF.

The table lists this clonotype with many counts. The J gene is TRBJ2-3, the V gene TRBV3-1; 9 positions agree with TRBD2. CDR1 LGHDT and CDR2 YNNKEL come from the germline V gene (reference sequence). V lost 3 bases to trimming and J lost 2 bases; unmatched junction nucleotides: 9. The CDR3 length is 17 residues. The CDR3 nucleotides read TGTGCCAGCAGCCATTCCATCGGCGGGAGGGACACAGATACGCAGTATTTT. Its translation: CASSHSIGGRDTDTQYF.

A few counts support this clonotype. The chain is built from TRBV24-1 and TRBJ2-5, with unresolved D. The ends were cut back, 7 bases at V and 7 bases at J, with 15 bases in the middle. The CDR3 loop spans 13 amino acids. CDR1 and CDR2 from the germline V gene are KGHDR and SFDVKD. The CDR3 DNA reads TGTGCCACCAGCGATACTGAGAAAGGGACCCAGTACTTC. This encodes CATSDTEKGTQYF.

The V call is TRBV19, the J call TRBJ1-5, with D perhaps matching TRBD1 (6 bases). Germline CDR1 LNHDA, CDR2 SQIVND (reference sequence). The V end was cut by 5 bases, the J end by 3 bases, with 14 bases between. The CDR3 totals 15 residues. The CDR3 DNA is TGTGCCAGTAGTCTATACAGGGTGCACAATCAGCCCCAGCATTTT. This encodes CASSLYRVHNQPQHF.

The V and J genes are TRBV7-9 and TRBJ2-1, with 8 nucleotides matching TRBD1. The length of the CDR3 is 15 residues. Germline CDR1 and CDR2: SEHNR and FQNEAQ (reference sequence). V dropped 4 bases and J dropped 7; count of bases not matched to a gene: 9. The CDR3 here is CASSSVRQGSNEQFF. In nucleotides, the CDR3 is TGTGCCAGCAGCTCCGTCCGACAGGGGAGTAATGAGCAGTTCTTC.

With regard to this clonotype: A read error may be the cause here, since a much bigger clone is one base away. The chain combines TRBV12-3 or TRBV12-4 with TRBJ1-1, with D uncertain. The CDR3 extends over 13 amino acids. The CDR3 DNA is TGTGCCAGCAGGGACGGCATGAACACTGGAGCTTTCTTT. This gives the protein CASRDGMNTGAFF.

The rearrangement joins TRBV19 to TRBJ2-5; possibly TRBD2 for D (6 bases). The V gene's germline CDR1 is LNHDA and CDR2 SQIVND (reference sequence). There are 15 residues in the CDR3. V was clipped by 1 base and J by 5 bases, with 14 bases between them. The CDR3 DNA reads TGTGCCAGTAGTATAGCGGCGGGGTCAGGTGAGACCCAGTACTTC. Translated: CASSIAAGSGETQYF. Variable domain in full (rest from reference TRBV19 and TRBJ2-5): DGGITQSPKYLFRKEGQNVTLSCEQNLNHDAMYWYRQDPGQGLRLIYYSQIVNDFQKGDIAEGYSVSREKKESFPLTVTSAQKNPTAFYLCASSIAAGSGETQYFGPGTRLLVL.

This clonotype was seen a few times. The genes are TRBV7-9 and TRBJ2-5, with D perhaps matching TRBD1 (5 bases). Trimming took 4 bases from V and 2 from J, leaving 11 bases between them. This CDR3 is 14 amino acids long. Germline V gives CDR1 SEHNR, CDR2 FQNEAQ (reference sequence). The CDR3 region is CASSSPRAQETQYF. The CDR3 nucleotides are TGTGCCAGCAGCTCCCCCAGGGCTCAAGAGACCCAGTACTTC.

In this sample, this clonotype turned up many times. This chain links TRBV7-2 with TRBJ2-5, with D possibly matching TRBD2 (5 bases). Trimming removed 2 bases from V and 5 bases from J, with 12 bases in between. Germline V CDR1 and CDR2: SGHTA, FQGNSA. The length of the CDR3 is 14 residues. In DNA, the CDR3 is TGTGCCAGCAGCTTAAGCGGCTCTATGGAGACCCAGTACTTC. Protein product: CASSLSGSMETQYF.

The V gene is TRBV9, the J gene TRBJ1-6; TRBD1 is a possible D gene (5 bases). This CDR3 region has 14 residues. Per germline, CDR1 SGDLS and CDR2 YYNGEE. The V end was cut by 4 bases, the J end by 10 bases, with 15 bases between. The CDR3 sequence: CASSPRGAGSPLHF. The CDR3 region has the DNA TGTGCCAGCAGCCCCCGCGGGGCGGGCTCACCCCTCCACTTT.

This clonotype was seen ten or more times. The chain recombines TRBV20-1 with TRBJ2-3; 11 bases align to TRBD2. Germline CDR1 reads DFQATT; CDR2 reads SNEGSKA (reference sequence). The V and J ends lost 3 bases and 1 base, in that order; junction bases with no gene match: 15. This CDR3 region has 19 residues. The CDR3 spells CSASLLHSTSGRGTDTQYF. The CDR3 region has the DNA TGCAGTGCTAGCCTACTACACTCAACTAGCGGGAGAGGCACAGATACGCAGTATTTT.